This T cell receptor (beta chain) emerged from a study of T cell responses to AZD1222 COVID-19 vaccine. Findings and caveats of the study: Per reports, nearly half of all spike-specific TCRs target regions that are unmutated in variants.

Repertoires were generated with immunoSEQ multiplex PCR, while TCRdb's copy carries only in-frame clones and drops some. The table records 99,000 or so clones, approximately 91% of them present only once. Trimming left V 2 bases short and J 0 bases short, with 16 bases between. Germline CDR1 and CDR2: SGDLS and YYNGEE. The CDR3 has 17 residues. About this clone: The antigen remains undetermined.

The chain has TRBV9 and TRBJ2-3; maybe TRBD2 (6 bases). The sample here was peripheral blood, taken on day 0 of AZD1222 vaccination. This receptor was taken from an adult in good health. CDR3 loop: CASSVTASGGSTDTQYF. DNA of the CDR3: TGTGCCAGCAGCGTTACAGCTAGTGGGGGGAGCACAGATACGCAGTATTTT.